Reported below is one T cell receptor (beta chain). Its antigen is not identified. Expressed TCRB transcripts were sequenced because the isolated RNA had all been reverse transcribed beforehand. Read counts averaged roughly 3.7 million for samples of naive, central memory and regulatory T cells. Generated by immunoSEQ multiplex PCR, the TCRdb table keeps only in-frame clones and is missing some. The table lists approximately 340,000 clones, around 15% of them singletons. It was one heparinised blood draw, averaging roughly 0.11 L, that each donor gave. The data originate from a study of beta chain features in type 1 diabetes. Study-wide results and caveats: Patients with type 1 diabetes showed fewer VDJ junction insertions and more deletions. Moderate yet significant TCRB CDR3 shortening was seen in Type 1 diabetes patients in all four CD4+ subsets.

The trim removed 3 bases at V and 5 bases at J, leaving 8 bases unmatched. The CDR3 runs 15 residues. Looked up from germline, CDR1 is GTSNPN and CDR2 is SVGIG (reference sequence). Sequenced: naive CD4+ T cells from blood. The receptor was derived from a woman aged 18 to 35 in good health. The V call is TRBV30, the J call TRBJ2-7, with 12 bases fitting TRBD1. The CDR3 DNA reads TGTGCCTGGAGGGGACAGGGGGCTCAGCGGAACGAGCAGTACTTC. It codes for CAWRGQGAQRNEQYF.